This T cell receptor (beta chain) was captured in a study of T-cell reconstitution after alpha-beta-depleted transplantation in children. Per the germline V gene, CDR1 is SQVTM and CDR2 is ANQGSEA. This CDR3 is 14 amino acids long. V shed 7 bases and J shed 1 base, with 16 bases lying between them. It was with unique molecular identifiers that the TCRbeta library was prepared. Via MiXCR, TCRdb re-called the PCR reads, giving one row per CDR3 protein. The sample yields about 500,000 distinct CDR3 sequences, about 33% seen once. J is TRBJ1-1 and V is TRBV29-1; the D gene is possibly TRBD1 (5 bases). This sample comprised PBMCs from the stem cell graft donor, obtained from the stem cell graft. The sequence was obtained from a human donor who donated a stem cell graft to a child with aplastic anemia. The CDR3 protein is CSAAGGRTNTEAFF. CDR3 bases: TGCAGCGCCGCGGGGGGTCGCACGAACACTGAAGCTTTCTTT.